This T cell receptor beta chain is from a study of cytomegalovirus exposure and HLA in healthy donors. The CDR3 has 16 amino acids. In germline, CDR1 is LNHDA, CDR2 SQIVND (reference sequence). A few counts support this clone. An end of the junction does not agree with germline; a read error may underlie this. The PCR had 60 Vbeta and 13 Jbeta primers. TCRdb keeps only in-frame clones here, not all; method: immunoSEQ multiplex PCR. This sample has 150,000 to 200,000 clones, with about 87% found just once. This receptor was obtained from a woman aged 18-35 years in good health and CMV-seronegative. Material: PBMCs. This rearrangement joins TRBV19 to TRBJ2-3; the match to TRBD2 covers 14 bases. CDR3 residues: CASRRLAGGLTDTQYF. The CDR3 nucleotides are TGTGCGAGTAGGCGACTAGCGGGGGGGCTCACCGATACGCAGTATTTT.